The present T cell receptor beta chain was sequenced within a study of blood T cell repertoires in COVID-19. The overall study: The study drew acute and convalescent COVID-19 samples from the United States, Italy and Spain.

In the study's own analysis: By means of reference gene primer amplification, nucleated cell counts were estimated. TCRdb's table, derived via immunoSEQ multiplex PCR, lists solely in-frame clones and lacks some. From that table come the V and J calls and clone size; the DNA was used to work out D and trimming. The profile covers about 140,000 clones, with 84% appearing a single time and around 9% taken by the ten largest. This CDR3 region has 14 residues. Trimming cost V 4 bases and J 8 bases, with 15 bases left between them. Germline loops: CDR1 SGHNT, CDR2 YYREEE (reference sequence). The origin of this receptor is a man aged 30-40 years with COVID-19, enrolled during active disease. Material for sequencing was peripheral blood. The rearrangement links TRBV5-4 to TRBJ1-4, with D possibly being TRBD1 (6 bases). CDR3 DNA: TGTGCCAGCAGCCCTGGACAGATCGCCGAAAAACTGTTTTTT. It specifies CASSPGQIAEKLFF.